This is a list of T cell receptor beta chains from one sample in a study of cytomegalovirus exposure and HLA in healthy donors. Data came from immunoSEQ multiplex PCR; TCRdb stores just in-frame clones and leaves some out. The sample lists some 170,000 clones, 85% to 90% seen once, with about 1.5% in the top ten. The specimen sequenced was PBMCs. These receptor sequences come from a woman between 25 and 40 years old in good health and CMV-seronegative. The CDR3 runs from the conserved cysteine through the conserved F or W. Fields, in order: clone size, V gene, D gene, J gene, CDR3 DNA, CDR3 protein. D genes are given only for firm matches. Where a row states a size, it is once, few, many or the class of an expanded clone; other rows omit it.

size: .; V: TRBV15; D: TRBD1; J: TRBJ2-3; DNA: TGTGCCACCAGCAGAGACAGGACAGGCCCAGATACGCAGTATTTT; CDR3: CATSRDRTGPDTQYF
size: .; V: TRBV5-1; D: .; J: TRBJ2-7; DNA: TGCGCCAGCAGCTTGCAATCCGTAACAGCAATAGCGAGCTCCTACGAGCAGTACTTC; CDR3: CASSLQSVTAIASSYEQYF
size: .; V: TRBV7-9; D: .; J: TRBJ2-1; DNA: TGTGCCAGCAGCCTAAGAGTGGATGAGCAGTTCTTC; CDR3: CASSLRVDEQFF
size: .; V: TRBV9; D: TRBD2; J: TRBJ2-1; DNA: TGTGCCAGCAGGAGCAGACTAGCGGGGAACAATGAGCAGTTCTTC; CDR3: CASRSRLAGNNEQFF
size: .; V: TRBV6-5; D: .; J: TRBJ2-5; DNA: TGTGCCAGCGGTTTTACTACCAAACAAGAGACCCAGTACTTC; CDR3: CASGFTTKQETQYF
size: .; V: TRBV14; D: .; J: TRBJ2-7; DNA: TGTGCCAGCAGCCAAAGGTCAGGGTGGACCTACGAGCAGTACTTC; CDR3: CASSQRSGWTYEQYF
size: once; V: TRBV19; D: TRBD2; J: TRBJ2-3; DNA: TGTGCCACCATGGGGTTTAGCGGGGGGGCTGTGGATACGCAGTATTTT; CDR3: CATMGFSGGAVDTQYF
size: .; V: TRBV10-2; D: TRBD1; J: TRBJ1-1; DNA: TGCGCCAGCAGTGTGGGGACAGGGGCGTTTAGGGGGGCTTCTGAAGCTTTCTTT; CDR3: CASSVGTGAFRGASEAFF
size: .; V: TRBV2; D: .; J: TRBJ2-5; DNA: TGTGCCAGTCGGGACTACCAAGAGACCCAGTACTTC; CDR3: CASRDYQETQYF
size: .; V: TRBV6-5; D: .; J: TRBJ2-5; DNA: TGTGCCAGCAGTTCCAGGGTAGGAGAGACCCAGTACTTC; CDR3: CASSSRVGETQYF
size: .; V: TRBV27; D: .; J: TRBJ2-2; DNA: TGTGCCAGCAGTTCCCAGGGTTACGGGGAGCTGTTTTTT; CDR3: CASSSQGYGELFF
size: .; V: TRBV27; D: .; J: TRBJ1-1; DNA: TGTGTTACAAAGGAGGTCCTGAACACTGAAGCTTTCTTT; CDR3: CVTKEVLNTEAFF
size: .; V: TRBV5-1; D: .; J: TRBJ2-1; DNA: TGCGCCAGCAGTTTGTCTGTCGGGGGGCCATTAGAGCACGAGCAGTTCTTC; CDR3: CASSLSVGGPLEHEQFF
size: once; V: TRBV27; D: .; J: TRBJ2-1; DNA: TGTGCCAGCAGGAACCCCGGGACTGGATACAATGAGCAGTTCTTC; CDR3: CASRNPGTGYNEQFF
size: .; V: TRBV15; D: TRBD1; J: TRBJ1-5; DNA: TGTGCCACCAGCAGAGGGCAGGGGGCTACACTCAATCAGCCCCAGCATTTT; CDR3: CATSRGQGATLNQPQHF
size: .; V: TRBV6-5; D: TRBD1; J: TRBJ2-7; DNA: TGTGCCAGCAGCGGACAGGGGGCAATCTCCGAGCAGTACTTC; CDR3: CASSGQGAISEQYF
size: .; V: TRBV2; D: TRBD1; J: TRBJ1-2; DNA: TGTGCCAGCAGTTCTGACAGGGTAAACTATGGCTACACCTTC; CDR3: CASSSDRVNYGYTF
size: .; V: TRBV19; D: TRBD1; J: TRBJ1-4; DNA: TGTGCCAGTAGTACCCGACCCTGGGGGACAGAGGAAAAACTGTTTTTT; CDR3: CASSTRPWGTEEKLFF
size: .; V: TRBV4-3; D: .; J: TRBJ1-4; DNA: TGCGCCAGCAGCCAAGACAGGGTCGGTGAAAAACTGTTTTTT; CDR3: CASSQDRVGEKLFF
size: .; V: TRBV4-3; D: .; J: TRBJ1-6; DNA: TGCGCCAGCAGCCAAGCCGACAGTTATAATTCACCCCTCCACTTT; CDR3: CASSQADSYNSPLHF
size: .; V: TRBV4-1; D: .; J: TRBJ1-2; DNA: TGCGCCAGCAGCCAATCAGATGGGACAAAGAGCAAATCCTTCTATGGCTACACCTTC; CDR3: CASSQSDGTKSKSFYGYTF
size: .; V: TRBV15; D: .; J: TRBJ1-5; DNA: TGTGCCACCAGCAGAGACCGGGAGCCCCAGCATTTT; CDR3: CATSRDREPQHF
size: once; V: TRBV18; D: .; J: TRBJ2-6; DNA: TGTGCCAGCTCACCTCTCCCAGGGACAGGGGCCAACGTCCTGACTTTC; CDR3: CASSPLPGTGANVLTF
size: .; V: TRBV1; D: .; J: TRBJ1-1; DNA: TGCACCAGCAGCCATGTACGCGGGGGCAGTGAAGCTTTCTTT; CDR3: CTSSHVRGGSEAFF
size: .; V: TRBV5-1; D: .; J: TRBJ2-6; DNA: TGCGCCAGCAGCTTGGAAGGGACTCTCGGCTCTGGGGCCAACGTCCTGACTTTC; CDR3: CASSLEGTLGSGANVLTF
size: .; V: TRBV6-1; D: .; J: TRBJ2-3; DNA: TGTGCCAGCAGTGAATCTCGGGGAAGCACAGATACGCAGTATTTT; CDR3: CASSESRGSTDTQYF